This TCR beta chain was observed in a study of cytomegalovirus exposure and HLA in healthy donors. The CDR3 totals 16 residues. From germline, CDR1 is MGHRA and CDR2 YSYEKL. Trimming stripped 4 bases from V and 4 bases from J, with 17 bases between. Vbeta (60) and Jbeta (13) primers were used in the PCR. Assay used: immunoSEQ multiplex PCR; TCRdb lists only in-frame clones, some missing. The sample has 45,000 to 65,000 clones, 65% to 85% seen once; the top ten hold roughly 1.4%. Sample: PBMCs. The chain combines TRBV4-1 with TRBJ1-5; no reliable D call. The receptor was derived from a man in his thirties or forties in good health and CMV-seronegative. The CDR3 coding sequence is TGCGCCAGCAGCCCTCTGGGAGGGCTAGGGAATCAGCCCCAGCATTTT. This codes for CASSPLGGLGNQPQHF.